The 24 T cell receptor beta chains in this list originate from one sample, sequenced in a study of blood T cell repertoires in COVID-19. Using immunoSEQ multiplex PCR, the repertoire was profiled, and TCRdb retains in-frame clones only, with some absent. Found here are some 100,000 clones, roughly 76% of them singletons; the top ten hold about 9.4%. The sample consisted of peripheral blood. These receptor sequences come from a human donor in a cohort sampled during active COVID-19.

V and J are TRBV27 and TRBJ2-4; D is perhaps TRBD1 (5 bases). The CDR3 is made up of 18 amino acids. CDR1 and CDR2 (germline): MNHEY, SMNVEV (reference sequence). V lost 6 bases and J lost 0, with 21 bases in between. Here the CDR3 reads CASRPHPSDTIAKNIQYF. The CDR3 coding sequence is TGTGCCAGCAGGCCCCACCCGTCGGACACCATAGCCAAAAACATTCAGTACTTC.

The chain employs TRBV19 and TRBJ2-7, with D possibly TRBD2 on 5 matching bases. V was cut by 6 bases and J by 5 bases, with 17 bases left in between. The germline V gene has CDR1 LNHDA and CDR2 SQIVND (reference sequence). CDR3 length: 14 amino acids. CDR3 protein: CASRTVAGVNEQYF. CDR3 nucleotides: TGTGCCAGTAGAACTGTCGCCGGGGTCAACGAGCAGTACTTC.

This clone turned up a few times. The V and J genes are TRBV18 and TRBJ2-7, with 8 bases identical to TRBD1. Per germline, CDR1 KGHSH and CDR2 LQKENI. This CDR3 has 19 residues. The junction had 15 bases not matched to a gene; V was cut back by 2 bases and J by 0 bases. The CDR3 nucleotides are TGTGCCAGCTCACCAGAGGACAGGGAATCGGTGTTAAGCTCCTACGAGCAGTACTTC. It codes for CASSPEDRESVLSSYEQYF.

The gene calls are TRBV3-1 (or the pseudogene TRBV3-2) and TRBJ1-1; TRBD1 might be the D (5 bases). CDR3 length: 13 residues. Germline V gene lookup returns CDR1 LGHDT and CDR2 YNNKEL (reference sequence). The V gene lost 2 bases and the J gene lost 5 bases, with 9 bases spanning the gap. The CDR3: CASSQRGGTEAFF. CDR3 nucleotide sequence: TGTGCCAGCAGCCAACGGGGGGGGACTGAAGCTTTCTTT.

The DNA for the CDR3 is TGTGCCAGTAGTATAGACCCAGGGGGGAAATCCTACGAGCAGTACTTC. Its translation is CASSIDPGGKSYEQYF. The rearrangement links TRBV19 to TRBJ2-7, with D possibly matching TRBD1 (7 bases). The V and J ends lost 0 bases and 1 base respectively, with 13 bases between them. The CDR3 has 16 residues. From germline, CDR1 is LNHDA and CDR2 SQIVND (reference sequence). The full variable domain, with the rest looked up from reference TRBV19 and TRBJ2-7, is DGGITQSPKYLFRKEGQNVTLSCEQNLNHDAMYWYRQDPGQGLRLIYYSQIVNDFQKGDIAEGYSVSREKKESFPLTVTSAQKNPTAFYLCASSIDPGGKSYEQYFGPGTRLTVT.

Only one count was recorded for this clone. The chain joins TRBV28 to TRBJ1-5; D perhaps matches TRBD1 (5 bases). The CDR3 length is 15 residues. The germline CDR1 and CDR2 sequences are MDHEN and SYDVKM. The V and J ends lost 6 bases and 0 bases respectively, with 12 bases between them. CDR3 coding DNA: TGTGCCAGCAGCACACCGGGGGTTAGCAATCAGCCCCAGCATTTT. Translated: CASSTPGVSNQPQHF.

V gene TRBV7-6 combines with J gene TRBJ2-6, with TRBD2 matching over 14 bases. Germline CDR1 is SGHVS and CDR2 is FNYEAQ. CDR3 size: 19 residues. V shed 4 bases and J 2 bases; nucleotides not matched to a gene: 7. The CDR3 is CASSSFGTSGRAGANVLTF. CDR3 bases: TGTGCCAGCAGCTCCTTTGGGACTAGCGGGAGAGCTGGGGCCAACGTCCTGACTTTC.

The rearrangement links TRBV19 to TRBJ1-2, with 8 nucleotides matching TRBD1. The CDR3 is 12 residues long. From germline, CDR1 is LNHDA and CDR2 SQIVND (reference sequence). J lost 8 bases, V lost 4 bases, and 3 bases had no gene match. This CDR3 is CASSTGGAGYTF. The CDR3 nucleotides read TGTGCCAGTAGTACAGGGGGCGCAGGCTACACCTTC.

In this sample, this clone turned up once. The rearrangement joins TRBV6-2 or TRBV6-3 to TRBJ2-1; a possible D gene is TRBD2 (7 bases). The ends were cut back, 6 bases at V and 5 bases at J, with 17 bases in the middle. CDR3 length: 15 amino acids. Germline lookup yields CDR1 MNHEY and CDR2 SVGEGT. The CDR3 DNA reads TGTGCCAGCAGCCCCTCAAGGGGGGGCAACAATGAGCAGTTCTTC. Encoded protein: CASSPSRGGNNEQFF.

The chain employs TRBV6-5 and TRBJ2-3, with 8 bases fitting TRBD1. Germline-derived CDR1 and CDR2 are MNHEY and SVGAGI. This CDR3 contains 15 residues. J was trimmed by 6 bases and V by 7 bases; bases with no gene match: 12. DNA for the CDR3: TGTGCCAGCACCTCGGGGCAGGGGGCGTCCGATACGCAGTATTTT. This encodes CASTSGQGASDTQYF.

The J gene is TRBJ2-7, the V gene TRBV18, with a tentative D call TRBD1 (6 bases). Germline V gene lookup returns CDR1 KGHSH and CDR2 LQKENI. V was pared by 3 bases and J by 3 bases, with 12 bases between. The length of the CDR3 is 14 residues. CDR3 DNA: TGTGCCAGCTCACCTCAGGGGCCCGACTACGAGCAGTACTTC. Its protein is CASSPQGPDYEQYF.

This clone was recorded once. The chain combines TRBV2 with TRBJ2-3; 9 bases agree with TRBD2. The CDR3 is 17 residues long. The germline V gene encodes CDR1 SNHLY and CDR2 FYNNEI. V lost 7 bases, J lost 0 bases, and 11 bases stayed unmatched. Here the CDR3 DNA reads TGTGCCAGCACGAGGTTCGGGGCGGGGGGGAGCACAGATACGCAGTATTTT. The encoded protein is CASTRFGAGGSTDTQYF. Full variable domain (rest looked up from reference TRBV2 and TRBJ2-3): EPEVTQTPSHQVTQMGQEVILRCVPISNHLYFYWYRQILGQKVEFLVSFYNNEISEKSEIFDDQFSVERPDGSNFTLKIRSTKLEDSAMYFCASTRFGAGGSTDTQYFGPGTRLTVL.

The chain combines TRBV3-1 (or the pseudogene TRBV3-2) with TRBJ2-3; 15 bases match TRBD2. The CDR3 runs to 20 residues. From germline, CDR1 is LGHDT and CDR2 YNNKEL (reference sequence). V lost 1 base to trimming and J lost 1 base; unmatched junction nucleotides: 9. The CDR3 DNA follows: TGTGCCAGCAGCCAAGCTAAGACCGGACTAGCGGGGGGGGGCACAGATACGCAGTATTTT. Translated, it gives CASSQAKTGLAGGGTDTQYF.

The chain links TRBV11-2 to TRBJ1-1; TRBD1 matches 9 bases. Trimming removed 5 bases from V and 1 base from J; junction bases left unmatched: 11. Germline V CDR1 and CDR2: SGHAT, FQNNGV. This CDR3 region has 17 residues. The CDR3: CASSQGPQGAPNTEAFF. Here the CDR3 DNA reads TGTGCCAGCAGCCAGGGGCCACAGGGGGCGCCGAACACTGAAGCTTTCTTT.

This chain uses TRBV2 with TRBJ1-5; no firm D call. Germline CDR1 is SNHLY and CDR2 is FYNNEI. Trimming pared 7 bases from V and 4 bases from J, leaving 14 bases between. CDR3 length: 14 residues. The CDR3 DNA is TGTGCCAGCAACGAACTTACAGAGAATCAGCCCCAGCATTTT. Translating gives CASNELTENQPQHF. Together with reference TRBV2 and TRBJ1-5, the CDR3 gives the full variable domain: EPEVTQTPSHQVTQMGQEVILRCVPISNHLYFYWYRQILGQKVEFLVSFYNNEISEKSEIFDDQFSVERPDGSNFTLKIRSTKLEDSAMYFCASNELTENQPQHFGDGTRLSIL.

In this sample, this clone turned up once. The rearrangement links TRBV2 to TRBJ2-3, with TRBD1 matching 7 bases. The trim removed 7 bases at V and 5 bases at J, leaving 9 bases unmatched. The CDR3 loop spans 14 amino acids. The germline gives CDR1 SNHLY, CDR2 FYNNEI. The CDR3 spells CASTLQGIRDTQYF. In DNA, the CDR3 is TGTGCCAGCACCCTACAGGGGATAAGAGATACGCAGTATTTT.

V and J are TRBV11-2 and TRBJ2-7; 7 nucleotides align to TRBD2. This CDR3 is built from 15 residues. CDR1 SGHAT and CDR2 FQNNGV come from the germline V gene. Unmatched junction bases numbered 10, after V lost 4 bases and J lost 4 bases. The CDR3 sequence is CASSSSSGDSYEQYF. The CDR3 bases are TGTGCCAGCAGCTCCTCAAGCGGGGATTCGTACGAGCAGTACTTC.

This chain's CDR3 is CASSPGQTPDTQYF. CDR3 DNA sequence: TGCGCCAGCAGCCCGGGACAGACCCCAGATACGCAGTATTTT. The rearrangement joins TRBV5-1 to TRBJ2-3; 7 nucleotides align to TRBD1. V was pared by 4 bases and J by 4 bases, with 6 bases of the junction left unmatched. From germline, CDR1 is SGHRS and CDR2 YFSETQ. The CDR3 covers 14 residues.

This sequence joins TRBV5-1 and TRBJ1-4; weak D call: TRBD1 (5 bases). Germline assignment: CDR1 SGHRS and CDR2 YFSETQ. Trimming shortened V by 4 bases and J by 0 bases, and 13 bases separated the two germline ends. This CDR3 has 16 amino acids. Here the CDR3 reads CASSAGTLATNEKLFF. CDR3 coding DNA: TGCGCCAGCAGCGCGGGGACGTTAGCAACTAATGAAAAACTGTTTTTT.

This chain joins TRBV5-4 and TRBJ1-3; perhaps TRBD1 as D (5 bases). Germline V lookup: CDR1 SGHNT, CDR2 YYREEE (reference sequence). Trimming took off 3 bases at V and 0 bases at J, with 13 bases between the two ends. This CDR3 spans 16 amino acids. In DNA, the CDR3 is TGTGCCAGCAGCTCAGGACAAGTCCGCTCTGGAAACACCATATATTTT. Residues: CASSSGQVRSGNTIYF.

The genes are TRBV18 and TRBJ2-2; 7 bases line up with TRBD2. Trimming removed 6 bases from V and 9 bases from J; junction bases left unmatched: 4. CDR3 length equals 12 residues. Germline V CDR1 and CDR2: KGHSH, LQKENI. The CDR3 here is CASSREDRELFF. CDR3 sequence (DNA): TGTGCCAGCTCCCGGGAGGACAGGGAGCTGTTTTTT.

V and J are TRBV30 and TRBJ2-1, with D perhaps matching TRBD2 (6 bases). This CDR3 contains 16 residues. Trimming left V 3 bases short and J 0 bases short, with 15 bases between. CDR1 GTSNPN and CDR2 SVGIG come from the germline V gene (reference sequence). The CDR3 nucleotides read TGTGCCTGGAGCCGCATTGGGGGGAGCTCCTACAATGAGCAGTTCTTC. Protein product: CAWSRIGGSSYNEQFF.

This clone appeared once. The chain has TRBV5-1 and TRBJ1-4; D ambiguous. Trimming left V 6 bases short and J 5 bases short, with 17 bases between. The CDR3 length is 15 residues. Germline V gene lookup returns CDR1 SGHRS and CDR2 YFSETQ. The CDR3 loop is CASTRTGRENEKLFF. The CDR3 DNA reads as TGCGCCAGCACCCGAACGGGGAGGGAAAATGAAAAACTGTTTTTT.

Many counts were recorded for this clone. This chain connects TRBV7-9 to TRBJ2-7; tentative D call: TRBD1 (6 bases). The germline V gene has CDR1 SEHNR and CDR2 FQNEAQ (reference sequence). V dropped 5 bases and J dropped 5 bases, with 10 bases sitting between them. This CDR3 spans 12 amino acids. CDR3 sequence (DNA): TGTGCCAGCAGCGAAGGACAGAACGAGCAGTACTTC. Its protein is CASSEGQNEQYF.